One and the same sample provided the 14 T cell receptor beta chains below, sequenced in a study of shared clonotypes between healthy human individuals. CD8 cells classed as naive were CD45RO-negative and positively selected for CCR7, excluding terminally differentiated effector memory CD45RA+ cells. Using immunoSEQ multiplex PCR, the repertoire was profiled, and TCRdb retains in-frame clones only, with some absent. The sample lists a few hundred thousand clones, about 95% seen once, with 0.09% to 0.13% in the top ten. Sequenced material: naive CD8+ T cells sorted from blood. These receptors were collected from a woman aged 25 to 39 in good health.

The chain recombines TRBV5-4 with TRBJ1-2; D may be TRBD1 (6 bases). In germline, CDR1 is SGHNT, CDR2 YYREEE (reference sequence). The V end lost 4 bases, the J end lost 5 bases, and 18 bases lay between the germline ends. The CDR3 runs to 15 residues. The CDR3 region is CASSLGGGAPYGYTF. The CDR3 DNA follows: TGTGCCAGCAGCCTGGGAGGGGGGGCCCCGTATGGCTACACCTTC.

This clone came up a few times. This chain connects TRBV7-9 to TRBJ2-3; no firm D call. From germline, CDR1 is SEHNR and CDR2 FQNEAQ (reference sequence). Trimming removed 7 bases from V and 6 bases from J, with 17 bases in between. CDR3 size: 14 residues. This chain's CDR3 is CASTIDAASDTQYF. CDR3 nucleotide sequence: TGTGCCAGCACCATCGATGCGGCGTCGGATACGCAGTATTTT.

The chain couples TRBV5-4 to TRBJ2-7; 8 nucleotides align to TRBD1. Losses at the gene ends were 4 bases for V and 3 bases for J; bases not matched to a gene: 6. This CDR3 has 14 residues. Per germline, CDR1 SGHNT and CDR2 YYREEE (reference sequence). The CDR3 DNA reads as TGTGCCAGCAGCGAAAGGGACAGGTACTACGAGCAGTACTTC. It codes for CASSERDRYYEQYF.

V gene TRBV27 combines with J gene TRBJ2-7, with D hard to call. The CDR3 has 14 residues. The germline V and J ends were trimmed by 4 bases and 4 bases, with 14 bases remaining between them. Germline loops: CDR1 MNHEY, CDR2 SMNVEV (reference sequence). The CDR3 reads CASSYGRNWYEQYF. The CDR3, as DNA: TGTGCCAGCAGTTACGGTAGGAATTGGTACGAGCAGTACTTC.

The CDR3 reads CASSLWTSGVLQFF. The CDR3, as DNA: TGTGCCAGCAGTTTATGGACTAGTGGGGTCCTGCAGTTCTTC. The chain uses TRBV27 and TRBJ2-1; 7 positions agree with TRBD2. J gave up 12 bases and V 1 base, and 9 bases lay outside the gene matches. This CDR3 has 14 residues. Germline-derived CDR1 and CDR2 are MNHEY and SMNVEV (reference sequence).

The CDR3 nucleotides are TGTGCCAGCAGTGAAACAGGTTACGAGCAGTACTTC. Its protein is CASSETGYEQYF. V is TRBV2 and J is TRBJ2-7, with D possibly TRBD1 on 5 matching bases. CDR1 is SNHLY and CDR2 is FYNNEI in the germline V gene. Trimming pared 2 bases from V and 4 bases from J, leaving 6 bases between. The CDR3 runs to 12 residues.

The count of this clone is one. The chain combines TRBV9 with TRBJ2-2, with 9 bases identical to TRBD1. The CDR3 is made up of 17 amino acids. Unmatched junction bases numbered 11, after V lost 3 bases and J lost 5 bases. CDR1 SGDLS and CDR2 YYNGEE come from the germline V gene. CDR3 DNA sequence: TGTGCCAGCAGCGAACCGGGACAGGGAGTTGCGACCGGGGAGCTGTTTTTT. The encoded protein is CASSEPGQGVATGELFF.

The chain couples TRBV10-1 to TRBJ2-3; the D is unclear. Trimming stripped 4 bases from V and 2 bases from J, with 4 bases between. This CDR3 spans 12 amino acids. CDR1 WNHNN and CDR2 SYGVQD come from the germline V gene (reference sequence). This chain's CDR3 is CASSGTTDTQYF. CDR3 in DNA: TGCGCCAGCAGTGGGACCACAGATACGCAGTATTTT.

The J gene is TRBJ2-5, the V gene TRBV7-9; weak D call: TRBD1 (6 bases). Trimming left V 4 bases short and J 5 bases short, with 14 bases between. The CDR3 extends over 14 amino acids. Germline V lookup: CDR1 SEHNR, CDR2 FQNEAQ (reference sequence). The CDR3 loop is CASSSTGPRETQYF. CDR3 coding DNA: TGTGCCAGCAGCTCTACAGGGCCCCGGGAGACCCAGTACTTC.

Concerning this clone: The same CDR3 arises from other DNA sequences in this sample as well. This chain connects TRBV7-9 to TRBJ2-7, with D maybe TRBD1 (7 bases). The germline V gene has CDR1 SEHNR and CDR2 FQNEAQ (reference sequence). Trimming removed 5 bases from V and 2 bases from J, with 10 bases in between. The CDR3 sequence is 13 residues long. CDR3 DNA sequence: TGTGCCAGCAGCCGCGGGACAGCCTACGAGCAGTACTTC. The encoded protein is CASSRGTAYEQYF.

The chain joins TRBV7-6 to TRBJ2-1; 9 nucleotides agree with TRBD2. The CDR3 is 15 amino acids. CDR1 is SGHVS, CDR2 FNYEAQ, per germline. V lost 5 bases to trimming and J lost 9 bases; unmatched junction nucleotides: 11. The CDR3 coding sequence is TGTGCCAGCAGCCCCTTAGCGGGAGAGCGGAGTGAGCAGTTCTTC. This sequence encodes CASSPLAGERSEQFF.

The genes are TRBV5-1 and TRBJ2-7, with D possibly TRBD1 on 6 matching bases. CDR3 length: 17 amino acids. CDR1 is SGHRS, CDR2 YFSETQ, per germline. With 0 bases removed from V and 4 bases from J, the gap between germline ends came to 20 bases. The CDR3: CASSLDRAQHRSYEQYF. The CDR3 bases are TGCGCCAGCAGCTTGGACAGGGCCCAACACCGTTCATACGAGCAGTACTTC.

About this clone itself: Other DNA variants within this sample encode the same CDR3. The chain has TRBV7-9 and TRBJ2-7; D is uncertain. V was shortened by 1 base and J by 3 bases, with 10 bases between the two germline ends. This CDR3 is built from 14 residues. The germline CDR1 and CDR2 sequences are SEHNR and FQNEAQ (reference sequence). CDR3 in amino acids: CASSLVGRSYEQYF. The CDR3 bases are TGTGCCAGCAGCTTAGTTGGCAGGAGCTACGAGCAGTACTTC.

This rearrangement joins TRBV27 to TRBJ2-1; 8 nucleotides align to TRBD2. The germline gives CDR1 MNHEY, CDR2 SMNVEV (reference sequence). The CDR3 has 13 residues. J lost 9 bases, V lost 6 bases, and 7 bases had no gene match. DNA of the CDR3: TGTGCCAGCAGCCTTGCGGGGGGCGTTGAGCAGTTCTTC. Translation: CASSLAGGVEQFF.